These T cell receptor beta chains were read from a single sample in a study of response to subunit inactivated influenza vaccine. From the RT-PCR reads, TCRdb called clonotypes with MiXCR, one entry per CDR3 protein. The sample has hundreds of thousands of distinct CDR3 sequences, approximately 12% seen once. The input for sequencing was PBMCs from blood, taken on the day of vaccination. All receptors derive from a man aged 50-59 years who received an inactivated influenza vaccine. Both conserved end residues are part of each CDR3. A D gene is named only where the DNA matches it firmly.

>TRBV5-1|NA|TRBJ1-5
CASSSGPSANQPQHF
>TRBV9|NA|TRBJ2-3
CASSVEWLSTDTQYF
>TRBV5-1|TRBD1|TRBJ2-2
CASSLAGTGGTGELFF
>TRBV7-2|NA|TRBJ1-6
CASSLDMFSPLHF
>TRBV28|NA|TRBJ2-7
CASSFEDRYEQYF
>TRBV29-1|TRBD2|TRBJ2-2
CSVVIGRSTGELFF
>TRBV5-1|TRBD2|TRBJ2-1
CASSLLALAAYNEQFF
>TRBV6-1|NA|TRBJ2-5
CASSKREWQETQYF
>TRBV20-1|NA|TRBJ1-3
CSALGRSGNTIYF
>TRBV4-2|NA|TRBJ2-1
CASSQVEGEQFF
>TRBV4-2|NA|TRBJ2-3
CASSQGIQSSTDTQYF
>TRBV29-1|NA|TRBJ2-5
CSVAPDGGYQETQYF
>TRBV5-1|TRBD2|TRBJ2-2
CASSVISGRRSGELFF
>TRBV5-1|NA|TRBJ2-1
CASSFSSLVSYNEQFF
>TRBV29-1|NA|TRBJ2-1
CSVPRRKRLSYNEQFF
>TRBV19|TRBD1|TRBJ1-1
CASSSSGTGGAGTEAFF
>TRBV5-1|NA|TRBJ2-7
CASSDAGAYEQYF
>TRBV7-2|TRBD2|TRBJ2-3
CASSTGLAGGTDTQYF
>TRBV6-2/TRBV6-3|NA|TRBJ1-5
CASSYRDGYNQPQHF
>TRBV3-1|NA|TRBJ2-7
CASSQTPSDGYAYEQYF
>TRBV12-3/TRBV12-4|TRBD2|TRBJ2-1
CASTQSAGSYNEQFF
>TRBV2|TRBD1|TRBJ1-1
CASRAGTANTEAFF
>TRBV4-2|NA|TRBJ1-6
CASSQESSAGNTNSPLHF
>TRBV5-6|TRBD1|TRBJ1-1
CASSWDREGTEAFF
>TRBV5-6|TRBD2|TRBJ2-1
CASSLGLANPNEQFF
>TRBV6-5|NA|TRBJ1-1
CASSYSSQVNTEAFF
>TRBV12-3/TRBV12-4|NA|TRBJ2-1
CASCFSGPYEQFF
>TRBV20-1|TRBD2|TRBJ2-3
CSARTRVAGRVDTQYF
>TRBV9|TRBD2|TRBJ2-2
CASSASGGKTGELFF
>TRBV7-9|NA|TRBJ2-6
CASSSTGNPGANVLTF
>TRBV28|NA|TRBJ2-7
CASSPPSVVSSYEQYF
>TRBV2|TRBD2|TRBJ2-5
CASSEGLAGVETQYF
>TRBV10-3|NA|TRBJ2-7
CAITRGGGAYEQYF
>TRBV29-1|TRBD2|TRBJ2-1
CSVSGRGAYNEQFF
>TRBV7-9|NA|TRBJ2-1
CASSGRTDEQFF
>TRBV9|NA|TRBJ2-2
CASSPHLSSGELFF
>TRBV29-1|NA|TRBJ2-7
CSGGTGTYEQYF
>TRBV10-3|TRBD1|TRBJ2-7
CAISAYDRDEQYF
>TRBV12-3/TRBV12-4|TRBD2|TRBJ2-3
CASSSSLAGGKSTQYF
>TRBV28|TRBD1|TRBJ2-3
CASSLWSIDRGDTQYF
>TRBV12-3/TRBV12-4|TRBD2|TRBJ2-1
CASSHRTSRSYNEQFF
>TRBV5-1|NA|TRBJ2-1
CASREEWREQFF
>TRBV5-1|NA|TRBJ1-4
CASSLGRLTNEKLFF
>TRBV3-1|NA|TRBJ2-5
CASSQGPTNQETQYF
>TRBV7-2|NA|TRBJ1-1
CASSLYGTGTEAFF
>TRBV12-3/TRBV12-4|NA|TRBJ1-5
CASSKQGKGNQPQHF
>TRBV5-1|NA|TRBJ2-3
CASKVGTSTDTQYF
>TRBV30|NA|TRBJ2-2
CAWSTGPNTGELFF
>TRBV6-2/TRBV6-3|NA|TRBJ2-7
CASSPPGGTTYEQYF
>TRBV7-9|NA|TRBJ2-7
CASSSERNEQYF
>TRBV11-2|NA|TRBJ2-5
CASSFEKRGETQYF
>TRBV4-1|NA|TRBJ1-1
CASSHPGQLNTEAFF
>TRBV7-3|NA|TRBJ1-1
CASSLTGSTEAFF
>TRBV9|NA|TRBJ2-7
CASRRGNSGHSYEQYF
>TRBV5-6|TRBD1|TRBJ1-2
CASSLGTGTGYTF
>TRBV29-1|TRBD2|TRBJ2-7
CSGQLAGDYEQYF
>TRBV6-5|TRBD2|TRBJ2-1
CASRLAGGESYNEQFF
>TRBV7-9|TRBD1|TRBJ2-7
CASSLFGTEYYEQYF
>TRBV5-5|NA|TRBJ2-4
CASSPFDRAKNIQYF